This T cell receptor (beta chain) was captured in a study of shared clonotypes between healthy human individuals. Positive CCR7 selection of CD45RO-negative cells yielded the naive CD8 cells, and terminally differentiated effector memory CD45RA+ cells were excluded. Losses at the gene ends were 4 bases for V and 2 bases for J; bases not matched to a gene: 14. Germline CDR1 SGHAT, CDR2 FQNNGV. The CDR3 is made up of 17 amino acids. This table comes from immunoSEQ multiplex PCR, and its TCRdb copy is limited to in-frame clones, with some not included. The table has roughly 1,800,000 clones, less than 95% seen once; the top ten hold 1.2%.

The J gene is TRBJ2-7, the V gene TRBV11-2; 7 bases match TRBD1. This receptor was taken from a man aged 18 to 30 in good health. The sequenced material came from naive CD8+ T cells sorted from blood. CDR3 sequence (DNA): TGTGCCAGCAGCTCTCCTTGGGACAGATCCAAGCCCTACGAGCAGTACTTC. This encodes CASSSPWDRSKPYEQYF.